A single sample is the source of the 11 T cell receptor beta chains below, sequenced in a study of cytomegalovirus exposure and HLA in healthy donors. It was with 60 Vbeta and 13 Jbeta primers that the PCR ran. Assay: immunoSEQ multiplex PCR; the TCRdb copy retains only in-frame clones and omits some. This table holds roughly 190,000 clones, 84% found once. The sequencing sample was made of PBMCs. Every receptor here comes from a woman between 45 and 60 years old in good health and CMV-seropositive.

CDR3 bases: TGCGCCAGCAGGGGGCCAGGGGGCTTGGATTCACCCCTCCACTTT. Protein sequence: CASRGPGGLDSPLHF. This chain joins TRBV4-1 and TRBJ1-6; 8 nucleotides agree with TRBD1. The V segment lost 6 bases and the J segment 8 bases; nucleotides outside the gene matches: 9. This CDR3 region has 15 residues. Germline V gene data show CDR1 as MGHRA and CDR2 as YSYEKL.

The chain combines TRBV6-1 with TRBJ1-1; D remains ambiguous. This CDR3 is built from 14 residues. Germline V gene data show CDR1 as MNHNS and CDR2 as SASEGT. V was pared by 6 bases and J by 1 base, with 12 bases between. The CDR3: CASRSTIRNTEAFF. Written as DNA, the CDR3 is TGTGCCAGCAGAAGCACCATCCGGAACACTGAAGCTTTCTTT.

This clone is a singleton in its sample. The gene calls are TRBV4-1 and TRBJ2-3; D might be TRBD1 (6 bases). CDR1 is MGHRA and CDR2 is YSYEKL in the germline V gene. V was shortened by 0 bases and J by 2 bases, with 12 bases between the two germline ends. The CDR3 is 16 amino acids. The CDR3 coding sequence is TGCGCCAGCAGCCAAGATCCGGGGACATACACAGATACGCAGTATTTT. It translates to CASSQDPGTYTDTQYF.

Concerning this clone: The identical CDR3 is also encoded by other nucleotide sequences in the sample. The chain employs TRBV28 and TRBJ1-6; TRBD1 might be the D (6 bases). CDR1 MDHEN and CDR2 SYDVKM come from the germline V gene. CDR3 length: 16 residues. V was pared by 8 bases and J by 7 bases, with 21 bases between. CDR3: CASLIGGGAKNSPLHF. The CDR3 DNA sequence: TGTGCCAGCCTCATAGGTGGGGGGGCGAAGAATTCACCCCTCCACTTT. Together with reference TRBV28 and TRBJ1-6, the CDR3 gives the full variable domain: DVKVTQSSRYLVKRTGEKVFLECVQDMDHENMFWYRQDPGLGLRLIYFSYDVKMKEKGDIPEGYSVSREKKERFSLILESASTNQTSMYLCASLIGGGAKNSPLHFGNGTRLTVT.

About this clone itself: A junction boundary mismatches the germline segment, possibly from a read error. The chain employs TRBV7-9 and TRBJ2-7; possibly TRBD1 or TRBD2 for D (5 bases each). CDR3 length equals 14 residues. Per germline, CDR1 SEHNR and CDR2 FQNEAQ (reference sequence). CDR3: CSSSLALGDGEQYF. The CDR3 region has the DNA TGTTCCAGCAGCTTAGCGTTAGGGGATGGCGAGCAGTACTTC. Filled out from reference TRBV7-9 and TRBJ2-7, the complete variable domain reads DTGVSQNPRHKITKRGQNVTFRCDPISEHNRLYWYRQTLGQGPEFLTYFQNEAQLEKSRLLSDRFSAERPKGSFSTLEIQRTEQGDSAMYLCSSSLALGDGEQYFGPGTRLTVT.

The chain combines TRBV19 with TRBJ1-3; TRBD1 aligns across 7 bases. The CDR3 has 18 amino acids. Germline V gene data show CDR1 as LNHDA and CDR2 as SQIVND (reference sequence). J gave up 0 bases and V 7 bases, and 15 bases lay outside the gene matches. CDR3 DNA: TGTGCCAGTAACGAGTACCTACAGGGGAAAAGCTCTGGAAACACCATATATTTT. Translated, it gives CASNEYLQGKSSGNTIYF. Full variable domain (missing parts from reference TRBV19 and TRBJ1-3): DGGITQSPKYLFRKEGQNVTLSCEQNLNHDAMYWYRQDPGQGLRLIYYSQIVNDFQKGDIAEGYSVSREKKESFPLTVTSAQKNPTAFYLCASNEYLQGKSSGNTIYFGEGSWLTVV.

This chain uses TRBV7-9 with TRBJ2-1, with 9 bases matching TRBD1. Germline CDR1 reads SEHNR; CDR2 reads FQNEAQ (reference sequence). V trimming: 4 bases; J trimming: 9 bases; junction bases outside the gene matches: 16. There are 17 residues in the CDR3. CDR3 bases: TGTGCCAGCAGCTCGCCTCAGGGGACAGGGAGGTCGGGTGAGCAGTTCTTC. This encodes CASSSPQGTGRSGEQFF.

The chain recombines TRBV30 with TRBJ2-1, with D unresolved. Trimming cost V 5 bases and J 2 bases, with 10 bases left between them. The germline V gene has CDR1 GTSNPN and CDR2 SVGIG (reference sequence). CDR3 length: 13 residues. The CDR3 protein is CAWGGSAYNEQFF. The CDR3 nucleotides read TGTGCCTGGGGCGGTAGTGCCTACAATGAGCAGTTCTTC.

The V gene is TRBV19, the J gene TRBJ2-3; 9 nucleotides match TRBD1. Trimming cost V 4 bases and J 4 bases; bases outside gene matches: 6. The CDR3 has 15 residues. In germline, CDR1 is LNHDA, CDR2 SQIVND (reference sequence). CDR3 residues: CASSTQGQGPDTQYF. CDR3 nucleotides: TGTGCCAGTAGTACCCAAGGACAGGGGCCAGATACGCAGTATTTT. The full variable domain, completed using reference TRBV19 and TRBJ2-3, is DGGITQSPKYLFRKEGQNVTLSCEQNLNHDAMYWYRQDPGQGLRLIYYSQIVNDFQKGDIAEGYSVSREKKESFPLTVTSAQKNPTAFYLCASSTQGQGPDTQYFGPGTRLTVL.

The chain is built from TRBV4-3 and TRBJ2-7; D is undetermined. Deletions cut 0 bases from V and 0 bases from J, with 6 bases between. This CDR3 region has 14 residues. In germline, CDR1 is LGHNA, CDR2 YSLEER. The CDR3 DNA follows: TGCGCCAGCAGCCAAGACCATCCCTCCTACGAGCAGTACTTC. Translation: CASSQDHPSYEQYF.

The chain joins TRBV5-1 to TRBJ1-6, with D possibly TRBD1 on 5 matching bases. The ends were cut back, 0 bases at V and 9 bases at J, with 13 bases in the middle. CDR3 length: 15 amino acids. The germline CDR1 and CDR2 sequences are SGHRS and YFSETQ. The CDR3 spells CASSLDGQRGSPLHF. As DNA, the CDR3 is TGCGCCAGCAGCTTGGATGGCCAAAGGGGTTCACCCCTCCACTTT.